Following are 20 T cell receptor beta chains from one sample sequenced in a study of shared clonotypes between healthy human individuals. Libraries were prepared by immunoSEQ multiplex PCR; TCRdb keeps only in-frame clonotypes and omits some of them. Of 600,000 to 750,000 clones listed, approximately 77% are singletons. Input material: memory CD4+ T cells sorted from blood. Specified subset: CD45RA-negative fraction. Receptors originate from a young woman in good health.

V is TRBV2 and J is TRBJ1-1; no firm D call. The V gene's germline CDR1 is SNHLY and CDR2 FYNNEI. The V gene lost 7 bases and the J gene lost 2 bases, with 14 bases spanning the gap. This CDR3 is 14 amino acids long. CDR3 sequence reads: CASILTDENTEAFF. CDR3 nucleotides: TGTGCCAGCATTCTGACGGACGAAAACACTGAAGCTTTCTTT. Combining the CDR3 with reference TRBV2 and TRBJ1-1 gives the whole variable domain EPEVTQTPSHQVTQMGQEVILRCVPISNHLYFYWYRQILGQKVEFLVSFYNNEISEKSEIFDDQFSVERPDGSNFTLKIRSTKLEDSAMYFCASILTDENTEAFFGQGTRLTVV.

Only a few counts were recorded for this clone. The rearrangement uses TRBV29-1 and TRBJ2-3; the D gene is possibly TRBD1 (6 bases). V lost 4 bases and J lost 4, with 15 bases in between. Germline V gives CDR1 SQVTM, CDR2 ANQGSEA. The CDR3 is made up of 14 amino acids. In DNA form, the CDR3 reads TGCAGCGTTGGGAACAGGGTTTGGGCAGATACGCAGTATTTT. Translating it yields CSVGNRVWADTQYF.

The chain is built from TRBV2 and TRBJ2-5, with a possible D match to TRBD1 (5 bases). The V end was cut by 2 bases, the J end by 2 bases, with 9 bases between. CDR3 length equals 14 residues. Germline-derived CDR1 and CDR2 are SNHLY and FYNNEI. DNA of the CDR3: TGTGCCAGCAGTGAACTAGGGGAACAAGAGACCCAGTACTTC. Residues: CASSELGEQETQYF.

Note on this clone: Other nucleotide sequences in the sample specify the same CDR3. This chain joins TRBV27 and TRBJ1-1; 7 bases align to TRBD1. The CDR3 is made up of 15 amino acids. Per the germline V gene, CDR1 is MNHEY and CDR2 is SMNVEV (reference sequence). V lost 4 bases to trimming and J lost 1 base; unmatched junction nucleotides: 6. The DNA for the CDR3 is TGTGCCAGCAGTTCATACCGGACAGGGAACACTGAAGCTTTCTTT. Its protein product is CASSSYRTGNTEAFF.

This clone was recorded once. In nucleotides, the CDR3 is TGTGCCAGCAGGCCAGGCTCGACAGGCTCCTACGAGCAGTACTTC. It codes for CASRPGSTGSYEQYF. This chain connects TRBV28 to TRBJ2-7, with a possible D match to TRBD1 (6 bases). V was shortened by 6 bases and J by 0 bases, with 15 bases between the two germline ends. This CDR3 spans 15 amino acids. Germline-derived CDR1 and CDR2 are MDHEN and SYDVKM.

The chain recombines TRBV15 with TRBJ1-4; 9 nucleotides line up with TRBD1. Trimming removed 2 bases from V and 5 bases from J; junction bases left unmatched: 9. This CDR3 spans 17 amino acids. The V gene's germline CDR1 is LNHNV and CDR2 YYDKDF (reference sequence). The CDR3 DNA sequence: TGTGCCACCAGCAGAAAGCCCCAGGGACAGGGAAATGAAAAACTGTTTTTT. This translates into CATSRKPQGQGNEKLFF.

The chain couples TRBV7-3 to TRBJ2-2; TRBD1 matches at 9 bases. The ends lost 5 bases at V and 3 bases at J; junction bases unmatched: 7. Germline-derived CDR1 and CDR2 are SGHTA and FQGTGA. This CDR3 contains 16 residues. The CDR3 sequence is CASSLQGALDTGELFF. For the CDR3, the DNA is TGTGCCAGCAGCCTACAGGGGGCGCTGGACACCGGGGAGCTGTTTTTT. The full variable domain, rest sourced from reference TRBV7-3 and TRBJ2-2, is GAGVSQTPSNKVTEKGKYVELRCDPISGHTALYWYRQSLGQGPEFLIYFQGTGAADDSGLPNDRFFAVRPEGSVSTLKIQRTERGDSAVYLCASSLQGALDTGELFFGEGSRLTVL.

The CDR3 spells CASSVAGAGDRTDTQYF. The DNA of the CDR3 is TGTGCCAGCAGCGTAGCTGGTGCGGGAGATCGCACAGATACGCAGTATTTT. The chain is built from TRBV9 and TRBJ2-3, with TRBD2 matching 7 bases. V shed 0 bases, J shed 1 base, and the junction held 8 bases outside the gene matches. The CDR3 sequence is 17 residues long. Germline V gene sequence: CDR1 SGDLS, CDR2 YYNGEE.

This clone was counted between two and nine times. This chain connects TRBV28 to TRBJ2-7; perhaps TRBD1 as D (6 bases). Germline values: CDR1 MDHEN, CDR2 SYDVKM. V shed 5 bases and J shed 2 bases, with 13 bases lying between them. CDR3 size: 14 residues. CDR3 DNA sequence: TGTGCCAGCAGTGCGCCCGACAGGCCCTACGAGCAGTACTTC. Its translation: CASSAPDRPYEQYF.

This clone was detected a few times. The genes are TRBV11-3 and TRBJ1-2; D gene ambiguous. This CDR3 has 12 amino acids. V dropped 5 bases and J dropped 5 bases, with 9 bases sitting between them. Germline loops: CDR1 SGHNT, CDR2 YENEEA. CDR3 amino acids: CASSRDGYGYTF. CDR3 sequence (DNA): TGTGCCAGCAGCCGTGACGGATATGGCTACACCTTC. Drawing the rest from reference TRBV11-3 and TRBJ1-2, the complete variable domain is EAGVVQSPRYKIIEKKQPVAFWCNPISGHNTLYWYLQNLGQGPELLIRYENEEAVDDSQLPKDRFSAERLKGVDSTLKIQPAELGDSAVYLCASSRDGYGYTFGSGTRLTVV.

The rearrangement uses TRBV18 and TRBJ2-3; 9 bases match TRBD2. With V trimmed by 3 bases and J by 2 bases, 6 bases remained unmatched. This CDR3 is built from 16 residues. CDR1 and CDR2 (germline): KGHSH, LQKENI. The CDR3 sequence: CASSPRASGNTDTQYF. CDR3 DNA: TGTGCCAGCTCACCGAGAGCTAGCGGGAACACAGATACGCAGTATTTT.

The DNA of the CDR3 is TGTGCCAGCAGTTACGAGGGCGACAATCAGCCCCAGCATTTT. The encoded protein is CASSYEGDNQPQHF. The genes are TRBV6-6 and TRBJ1-5; D is unresolved. The CDR3 contains 14 residues. In germline, CDR1 is MNHNY, CDR2 SVGAGI (reference sequence). V was shortened by 2 bases and J by 3 bases, with 8 bases between the two germline ends.

This clone was detected only a few times. The V call is TRBV28, the J call TRBJ1-2; D remains ambiguous. V dropped 6 bases and J dropped 2 bases, with 13 bases sitting between them. The CDR3 spans 14 residues. Germline V gives CDR1 MDHEN, CDR2 SYDVKM. The CDR3 nucleotides read TGTGCCAGCAGACCATACAGAGAGAACTATGGCTACACCTTC. The encoded protein is CASRPYRENYGYTF.

This clone showed up just once. Other DNA sequences in this specimen translate into the identical CDR3. This rearrangement joins TRBV28 to TRBJ2-7, with 12 nucleotides matching TRBD1. V lost 6 bases, J lost 4 bases, and 16 bases stayed unmatched. This CDR3 has 18 residues. Germline CDR1 MDHEN, CDR2 SYDVKM. CDR3 coding DNA: TGTGCCAGCAGCCCAGCTACACTCGGGACAGGGGGCAGGTACGAGCAGTACTTC. Translated, it gives CASSPATLGTGGRYEQYF.

V gene TRBV27 combines with J gene TRBJ2-2; weak D call: TRBD1 (6 bases). Germline V CDR1 and CDR2: MNHEY, SMNVEV (reference sequence). The CDR3 has 16 residues. V was shortened by 6 bases and J by 6 bases, with 20 bases between the two germline ends. The CDR3 loop reads CASRPNRVRSAGELFF. CDR3 nucleotide sequence: TGTGCCAGCAGACCAAACAGGGTAAGGTCCGCCGGGGAGCTGTTTTTT.

CDR3 sequence (DNA): TGTGCCATCGGGTCGCGGGAGCGGAACTACGAGCAGTACTTC. Encoded protein: CAIGSRERNYEQYF. The chain recombines TRBV10-3 with TRBJ2-7, with 7 bases that match TRBD2. This CDR3 has 14 amino acids. Looked up from germline, CDR1 is ENHRY and CDR2 is SYGVKD. The trim removed 8 bases at V and 3 bases at J, leaving 10 bases unmatched.

The chain carries TRBV5-1 and TRBJ2-1; TRBD1 might be the D (5 bases). Germline CDR1 reads SGHRS; CDR2 reads YFSETQ. With 0 bases removed from V and 7 bases from J, the gap between germline ends came to 11 bases. This CDR3 spans 14 amino acids. The DNA for the CDR3 is TGCGCCAGCAGCTTGGCCAGGGCGGCAAATGAGCAGTTCTTC. Protein product: CASSLARAANEQFF.

This chain links TRBV7-9 with TRBJ2-5; tentative D call: TRBD2 (5 bases). Trimming pared 1 base from V and 5 bases from J, leaving 14 bases between. Germline values: CDR1 SEHNR, CDR2 FQNEAQ (reference sequence). The CDR3 length is 15 residues. CDR3 sequence: CASSLVAEGGETQYF. CDR3 in DNA: TGTGCCAGCAGCTTAGTGGCCGAGGGCGGGGAGACCCAGTACTTC.

The chain carries TRBV2 and TRBJ2-7; weak D call: TRBD2 (6 bases). Germline CDR1 and CDR2: SNHLY and FYNNEI. CDR3 length: 16 residues. V lost 0 bases and J lost 3, with 15 bases in between. The chain's CDR3 is CASSEARLGFIYEQYF. CDR3 coding DNA: TGTGCCAGCAGTGAAGCGCGACTAGGTTTTATCTACGAGCAGTACTTC.

V usage is TRBV7-9 and J usage is TRBJ1-2, with 8 positions matching TRBD1. The CDR3 consists of 15 residues. With V trimmed by 3 bases and J by 4 bases, 7 bases remained unmatched. Germline CDR1 reads SEHNR; CDR2 reads FQNEAQ (reference sequence). CDR3 loop: CASSFLRTGSYGYTF. The CDR3 nucleotides are TGTGCCAGCAGCTTCCTACGGACAGGGAGCTATGGCTACACCTTC.